Listed here are 28 T cell receptor beta chains from one sample, sequenced in a study of blood T cells in healthy people across ages. A sample-barcoded 5' primer and a J-beta primer mix were used in a second PCR of roughly 7 to 11 cycles. TCRdb ran MiXCR on the 5' RACE reads and lists one entry per CDR3 protein. Among some 1.1 million distinct CDR3 sequences listed, roughly two fifths were seen once. Sequenced input: blood. These receptors were obtained from a man between 18 and 35 years old in good health.

As for this clonotype: One base away lies a much larger clone, so this may be a sequencing read error. The chain carries TRBV28 and TRBJ2-3, with 10 positions matching TRBD2. CDR1 is MDHEN and CDR2 is SYDVKM in the germline V gene. The CDR3 runs 15 residues. The CDR3 bases are TGTGCCAACAGTTTCGAACTAGCGGGGACCGATACGCAGTATTTT. It codes for CANSFELAGTDTQYF.

The rearrangement links TRBV4-2 to TRBJ2-4; no definite D call. Germline-derived CDR1 and CDR2 are LGHNA and YNFKEQ. V was clipped by 2 bases and J by 5 bases, with 4 bases between them. The CDR3 consists of 12 residues. Written as DNA, the CDR3 is TGTGCCAGCAGCCAACAGGAAAACATTCAGTACTTC. Translating it yields CASSQQENIQYF.

The rearrangement joins TRBV7-9 to TRBJ2-1; no clear D. CDR3 length equals 14 residues. Deletions cut 5 bases from V and 6 bases from J, with 14 bases between. CDR1 is SEHNR and CDR2 is FQNEAQ in the germline V gene (reference sequence). The CDR3 nucleotides read TGTGCCAGCAGCCTCCCGCCAGAAGGCAATGAGCAGTTCTTC. Translated, it gives CASSLPPEGNEQFF.

The chain has TRBV4-3 and TRBJ2-7; D not resolved. The V gene's germline CDR1 is LGHNA and CDR2 YSLEER. The CDR3 loop spans 15 amino acids. The V and J ends lost 0 bases and 2 bases respectively, with 11 bases between them. Here the CDR3 DNA reads TGCGCCAGCAGCCAAGAGGCCGGCCTGGCCTACGAGCAGTACTTC. Its protein is CASSQEAGLAYEQYF.

This chain joins TRBV5-6 and TRBJ2-2; 8 bases fit TRBD1. Unmatched junction bases numbered 6, after V lost 5 bases and J lost 3 bases. Germline V gene data show CDR1 as SGHDT and CDR2 as YYEEEE. This CDR3 region has 15 residues. CDR3 sequence reads: CASSSGGRYTGELFF. In DNA form, the CDR3 reads TGTGCCAGCAGTTCAGGGGGCAGATACACCGGGGAGCTGTTTTTT.

The rearrangement links TRBV6-2 or TRBV6-3 to TRBJ2-7; D is unclear. The CDR3 sequence is 13 residues long. Per the germline V gene, CDR1 is MNHEY and CDR2 is SVGEGT. The ends were cut back, 7 bases at V and 4 bases at J, with 14 bases in the middle. CDR3 DNA sequence: TGTGCCAGCACGAACGGCTGGAATTACGAGCAGTACTTC. Translation gives CASTNGWNYEQYF.

This clonotype has only a few counts. The chain links TRBV5-6 to TRBJ1-2; 9 positions agree with TRBD1. This CDR3 comprises 15 residues. V lost 3 bases, J lost 4 bases, and 7 bases stayed unmatched. The germline gives CDR1 SGHDT, CDR2 YYEEEE. The CDR3 region is CASSYPGTGLYGYTF. The CDR3 DNA reads as TGTGCCAGCAGCTACCCCGGGACAGGGCTCTATGGCTACACCTTC.

On this clonotype: Given a much more abundant clone one base away, this may be a read error. V and J are TRBV2 and TRBJ2-7; TRBD2 matches at 10 bases. The CDR3 has 15 residues. CDR1 and CDR2 from the germline V gene are SNHLY and FYNNEI. Germline trimming cut 6 bases from V and 7 bases from J; bases unmatched to any gene: 12. CDR3 DNA sequence: TGTGCCAGCAGACCTAGCGGGGGCGTGGGGAATGAGCAGTACTTC. Its translation is CASRPSGGVGNEQYF. Full variable domain (outside the CDR3, taken from reference TRBV2 and TRBJ2-7): EPEVTQTPSHQVTQMGQEVILRCVPISNHLYFYWYRQILGQKVEFLVSFYNNEISEKSEIFDDQFSVERPDGSNFTLKIRSTKLEDSAMYFCASRPSGGVGNEQYFGPGTRLTVT.

The gene calls are TRBV12-5 and TRBJ2-7; D remains unclear. The CDR3 extends over 11 amino acids. Trimming removed 5 bases at V and 4 bases at J, with 6 bases between. Per germline, CDR1 LGHNT and CDR2 FRNRAP. This CDR3 is CASGRDYEQYF. Here the CDR3 DNA reads TGTGCTAGTGGTCGAGATTACGAGCAGTACTTC.

This clonotype was recorded a few times. This chain connects TRBV25-1 to TRBJ2-2, with D perhaps matching TRBD1 (6 bases). This CDR3 spans 16 amino acids. V was cut by 3 bases and J by 2 bases, with 13 bases left in between. In germline, CDR1 is MGHDK, CDR2 SYGVNS. CDR3 in DNA: TGTGCCAGCAGTGATCCCCGGACAGAAAACACCGGGGAGCTGTTTTTT. It is translated as CASSDPRTENTGELFF.

This CDR3 reads CSPGGQGGTDTQYF. The CDR3 DNA reads as TGCAGCCCCGGGGGCCAGGGAGGCACAGATACGCAGTATTTT. This rearrangement joins TRBV20-1 to TRBJ2-3; D may be TRBD1 or TRBD2 (6 bases each). There are 14 residues in the CDR3. Per germline, CDR1 DFQATT and CDR2 SNEGSKA (reference sequence).

This clonotype was picked up a small number of times. The rearrangement links TRBV20-1 to TRBJ1-4; D is uncertain. V lost 1 base and J lost 8, with 17 bases in between. From germline, CDR1 is DFQATT and CDR2 SNEGSKA (reference sequence). The CDR3 is 15 residues long. The CDR3: CSARGGEPRREKLFF. The CDR3 DNA is TGCAGTGCTAGAGGTGGGGAACCGAGGAGGGAAAAACTGTTTTTT.

V is TRBV18 and J is TRBJ2-5, with TRBD2 as a possible D gene (5 bases). Matching the DNA end better, TRBJ2-7 makes the J call doubtful. The CDR3 covers 14 residues. The germline gives CDR1 KGHSH, CDR2 LQKENI. CDR3 residues: CASSPFGKNCEQYF. The CDR3 DNA reads as TGTGCCAGCTCACCTTTCGGGAAGAACTGCGAGCAGTACTTC.

V is TRBV20-1 and J is TRBJ2-7; no definite D call. Germline V gene sequence: CDR1 DFQATT, CDR2 SNEGSKA (reference sequence). V lost 5 bases, J lost 3 bases, and 11 bases lay in between. The CDR3 totals 12 residues. The CDR3 region is CSAGVVGYEQYF. In DNA, the CDR3 is TGCAGTGCTGGGGTGGTGGGCTACGAGCAGTACTTC.

The V call is TRBV12-3 or TRBV12-4, the J call TRBJ2-7; tentatively, D is TRBD1 (6 bases). The CDR3 consists of 15 residues. V was clipped by 6 bases and J by 7 bases, with 22 bases between them. CDR3 protein: CASSQGHPSYFEQYF. The CDR3 DNA reads as TGTGCCAGCAGCCAGGGACATCCCTCCTATTTTGAGCAGTACTTC.

This sequence joins TRBV7-9 and TRBJ1-4, with D hard to call. The germline V gene encodes CDR1 SEHNR and CDR2 FQNEAQ (reference sequence). The CDR3 has 17 amino acids. Trimming shortened V by 3 bases and J by 4 bases, and 18 bases separated the two germline ends. CDR3 DNA sequence: TGTGCCAGCAGCTTGAGCCAGATTACCGCGTATAATGAAAAACTGTTTTTT. Residues: CASSLSQITAYNEKLFF.

The chain has TRBV2 and TRBJ2-5; D perhaps matches TRBD1 (6 bases). V lost 6 bases to trimming and J lost 0 bases, with 11 bases between them. The CDR3 runs 14 residues. CDR1 and CDR2 from the germline V gene are SNHLY and FYNNEI. CDR3 protein: CASRDDRNQETQYF. CDR3 nucleotide sequence: TGTGCCAGCAGGGACGACAGGAACCAAGAGACCCAGTACTTC.

The chain is built from TRBV29-1 and TRBJ2-1; 8 nucleotides agree with TRBD2. This CDR3 has 15 residues. The germline CDR1 and CDR2 sequences are SQVTM and ANQGSEA. V lost 4 bases to trimming and J lost 4 bases; unmatched junction nucleotides: 9. The chain's CDR3 is CSVVGGLGQYNEQFF. Written as DNA, the CDR3 is TGCAGCGTTGTAGGGGGACTAGGGCAATACAATGAGCAGTTCTTC.

This clonotype has more than one count but fewer than ten. V gene TRBV29-1 combines with J gene TRBJ2-1, with TRBD1 as a possible D gene (6 bases). The J call is doubtful: the DNA matches TRBJ2-7 better. Per germline, CDR1 SQVTM and CDR2 ANQGSEA. The CDR3 is made up of 16 amino acids. The CDR3 spells CSAQGAPTSSYNEQYF. The DNA of the CDR3 is TGCAGCGCACAGGGTGCCCCCACGAGCTCCTACAATGAGCAGTACTTC.

The V and J genes are TRBV7-2 and TRBJ2-2; D unresolved. This CDR3 has 12 residues. CDR1 and CDR2 (germline): SGHTA, FQGNSA. Between the trimmed V and J ends, which lost 7 bases and 5 bases, there was a span of 8 bases. The CDR3 reads CASTIGTGELFF. The CDR3 coding sequence is TGTGCCAGCACCATTGGAACCGGGGAGCTGTTTTTT.

This clonotype was counted only a few times. The chain links TRBV4-3 to TRBJ1-2; D call uncertain. CDR1 and CDR2 from the germline V gene are LGHNA and YSLEER. The CDR3 is made up of 16 amino acids. V lost 5 bases to trimming and J lost 2 bases, with 18 bases between them. As DNA, the CDR3 is TGCGCCAGCAGCAATAGTCGGCGGGGATACAACTATGGCTACACCTTC. Amino acids: CASSNSRRGYNYGYTF.

V gene TRBV25-1 combines with J gene TRBJ1-1, with D possibly matching TRBD1 (5 bases). This CDR3 has 17 amino acids. Germline CDR1 reads MGHDK; CDR2 reads SYGVNS. The germline V and J ends were trimmed by 4 bases and 1 base, with 19 bases remaining between them. CDR3 sequence reads: CASSGWGKRGRNTEAFF. Written as DNA, the CDR3 is TGTGCCAGCAGTGGCTGGGGTAAAAGGGGAAGGAACACTGAAGCTTTCTTT.

The chain uses TRBV24-1 and TRBJ1-2; D is unresolved. The CDR3 has 14 residues. The germline V gene encodes CDR1 KGHDR and CDR2 SFDVKD. V was pared by 5 bases and J by 1 base, with 10 bases between. The CDR3 here is CATSGPQLNYGYTF. The CDR3 region has the DNA TGTGCCACCAGTGGTCCGCAGCTTAACTATGGCTACACCTTC.

The chain joins TRBV28 to TRBJ2-2, with D possibly being TRBD1 (6 bases). CDR3 size: 16 residues. Trimming pared 2 bases from V and 6 bases from J, leaving 16 bases between. CDR1 MDHEN and CDR2 SYDVKM come from the germline V gene. Written as DNA, the CDR3 is TGTGCCAGCAGTTTACGAGGGACACGTAACGCCGGGGAGCTGTTTTTT. Translation gives CASSLRGTRNAGELFF.

In its sample, this clonotype was seen once. V is TRBV3-1 and J is TRBJ2-5; D gene ambiguous. Germline V gives CDR1 LGHDT, CDR2 YNNKEL (reference sequence). The CDR3 is 12 amino acids. Trimming left V 1 base short and J 11 bases short, with 11 bases between. CDR3 sequence (DNA): TGTGCCAGCAGCCAAGGTAAAGGACGGCAGTACTTC. It encodes CASSQGKGRQYF.

This chain connects TRBV4-3 to TRBJ2-1, with a weak D call TRBD2 (6 bases). The end of the DNA is better explained by TRBJ2-7, so the J call may be wrong. The CDR3 spans 15 residues. Looked up from germline, CDR1 is LGHNA and CDR2 is YSLEER. CDR3 sequence: CASSQEAGLKNEQYF. CDR3 sequence (DNA): TGCGCCAGCAGCCAAGAGGCGGGGTTAAAGAATGAGCAGTACTTC.

This clonotype appeared a single time. This chain joins TRBV5-1 and TRBJ2-2; maybe TRBD1 (5 bases). The CDR3 has 18 residues. CDR1 and CDR2 (germline): SGHRS, YFSETQ. V lost 0 bases to trimming and J lost 2 bases, with 17 bases between them. CDR3 in amino acids: CASSLAGIPSANTGELFF. CDR3 DNA: TGCGCCAGCAGCTTGGCAGGGATACCCTCAGCTAACACCGGGGAGCTGTTTTTT. The full variable domain, its missing parts supplied by reference TRBV5-1 and TRBJ2-2, is KAGVTQTPRYLIKTRGQQVTLSCSPISGHRSVSWYQQTPGQGLQFLFEYFSETQRNKGNFPGRFSGRQFSNSRSEMNVSTLELGDSALYLCASSLAGIPSANTGELFFGEGSRLTVL.

The V gene is TRBV12-3 or TRBV12-4, the J gene TRBJ2-3, with 9 bases fitting TRBD2. V shed 2 bases, J shed 2 bases, and the junction held 11 bases outside the gene matches. The CDR3 consists of 18 residues. CDR3 DNA: TGTGCCAGCAGTTTAATCTTGTCTAGCGGGGTGGTCACAGATACGCAGTATTTT. It translates to CASSLILSSGVVTDTQYF.